These 26 T cell receptor beta chains were all obtained from the same sample, sequenced in a study of T cell responses to AZD1222 COVID-19 vaccine (dated by TCRdb to 2020 to 2023). Read against the paper, the sample's time point label means: baseline before first vaccination. Library preparation employed the immunoSEQ multiplex PCR assay. The table was pulled from immuneACCESS by TCRdb, which kept in-frame rearrangements only. Such tables lose some clones; where checked, under half of the loss comes from unresolved V genes, and the rest has no known cause. Present in this sample are 75,000 to 100,000 clones, roughly 87% of which were seen just once. The ten biggest clones cover around 1.6% of the sample. The material sequenced was peripheral blood, taken on day 0 of AZD1222 vaccination. These TCRs come from an adult in good health.

The chain couples TRBV28 to TRBJ1-6; the match to TRBD1 covers 7 bases. V shed 6 bases, J shed 9 bases, and the junction held 14 bases outside the gene matches. This CDR3 comprises 16 residues. Germline CDR1 and CDR2: MDHEN and SYDVKM. The CDR3 sequence: CASRPRGSTGSSPLHF. In DNA form, the CDR3 reads TGTGCCAGCAGACCTCGGGGGTCGACAGGGAGTTCACCCCTCCACTTT.

This chain connects TRBV2 to TRBJ1-4; 10 nucleotides match TRBD1. The V and J ends lost 5 bases and 5 bases, in that order; junction bases with no gene match: 5. This CDR3 has 15 amino acids. The germline CDR1 and CDR2 sequences are SNHLY and FYNNEI. The DNA for the CDR3 is TGTGCCAGCAGTCAGGGACAGGGGTTGAATGAAAAACTGTTTTTT. It translates to CASSQGQGLNEKLFF.

This clone was counted only a few times. The chain combines TRBV27 with TRBJ2-1, with D uncertain. V gave up 3 bases and J gave up 10 bases, with 10 bases separating them. CDR3 length: 12 residues. Germline assignment: CDR1 MNHEY and CDR2 SMNVEV (reference sequence). The CDR3 loop is CASSFRIGEQFF. CDR3 in DNA: TGTGCCAGCAGTTTTCGAATCGGGGAGCAGTTCTTC.

The rearrangement uses TRBV10-1 and TRBJ2-2; 8 bases line up with TRBD1. Germline trimming cut 4 bases from V and 0 bases from J; bases unmatched to any gene: 7. Germline V gene sequence: CDR1 WNHNN, CDR2 SYGVQD (reference sequence). CDR3 length: 17 amino acids. The CDR3 DNA reads TGCGCCAGCAGTGGTTGGGACAGGTCTGCGAACACCGGGGAGCTGTTTTTT. Amino acid sequence: CASSGWDRSANTGELFF.

The chain uses TRBV3-1 (or the pseudogene TRBV3-2) and TRBJ2-6; the D is unclear. Germline lookup yields CDR1 LGHDT and CDR2 YNNKEL (reference sequence). This CDR3 spans 16 amino acids. V gave up 0 bases and J gave up 0 bases, with 6 bases separating them. The CDR3 DNA reads TGTGCCAGCAGCCAAGAAGCAGGCTCTGGGGCCAACGTCCTGACTTTC. Translated: CASSQEAGSGANVLTF.

The chain is built from TRBV5-5 and TRBJ1-1, with TRBD1 matching 10 bases. There are 14 residues in the CDR3. With V trimmed by 4 bases and J by 5 bases, 5 bases remained unmatched. CDR1 SGHKS and CDR2 YYEKEE come from the germline V gene (reference sequence). CDR3: CASSRQGAGTEAFF. Written as DNA, the CDR3 is TGTGCCAGCAGCCGACAGGGGGCTGGGACTGAAGCTTTCTTT. The whole variable domain, remainder taken from reference TRBV5-5 and TRBJ1-1, is DAGVTQSPTHLIKTRGQQVTLRCSPISGHKSVSWYQQVLGQGPQFIFQYYEKEERGRGNFPDRFSARQFPNYSSELNVNALLLGDSALYLCASSRQGAGTEAFFGQGTRLTVV.

This clone was seen a handful of times. The rearrangement joins TRBV9 to TRBJ2-1; D not certain. Germline loops: CDR1 SGDLS, CDR2 YYNGEE. Trimming took off 1 base at V and 4 bases at J, with 6 bases between the two ends. The CDR3 has 13 residues. The DNA for the CDR3 is TGTGCCAGCAGCGTATCCAAGTACAATGAGCAGTTCTTC. Residues: CASSVSKYNEQFF.

Comment on this clone: The sample holds other DNA sequences that translate to the same CDR3. This rearrangement joins TRBV7-8 to TRBJ1-1; a weak D match, TRBD1 (5 bases). V dropped 4 bases and J dropped 1 base, with 7 bases sitting between them. The CDR3 is 13 residues long. The germline CDR1 and CDR2 sequences are SGHVS and FQNEAQ. This CDR3 is CASSSDRNTEAFF. DNA of the CDR3: TGTGCCAGCAGCTCTGACAGGAACACTGAAGCTTTCTTT.

This clone occurred once. The V call is TRBV29-1, the J call TRBJ2-7; D uncertain. Per the germline V gene, CDR1 is SQVTM and CDR2 is ANQGSEA. V was cut by 7 bases and J by 6 bases, with 13 bases left in between. The CDR3 is 11 amino acids. DNA for the CDR3: TGCAGCGCCACATTGGTTGGCGAGCAGTACTTC. It translates to CSATLVGEQYF.

The chain links TRBV28 to TRBJ1-1; D is unclear. The CDR3 runs 13 residues. The germline V gene has CDR1 MDHEN and CDR2 SYDVKM. Trimming removed 3 bases at V and 5 bases at J, with 10 bases between. Here the CDR3 DNA reads TGTGCCAGCAGTTTCGTGCCTGGGACTGAAGCTTTCTTT. It codes for CASSFVPGTEAFF.

The V gene is TRBV6-5, the J gene TRBJ1-5, with TRBD1 matching 7 bases. Per germline, CDR1 MNHEY and CDR2 SVGAGI. V lost 8 bases and J lost 2; bases outside the gene matches: 3. The CDR3 extends over 13 amino acids. DNA of the CDR3: TGTGCCAGCGGGGACAGCCGCAATCAGCCCCAGCATTTT. Its protein is CASGDSRNQPQHF.

This clone appeared a single time. The rearrangement uses TRBV7-9 and TRBJ2-7, with 9 bases lining up with TRBD1. CDR1 and CDR2 (germline): SEHNR, FQNEAQ (reference sequence). This CDR3 has 14 amino acids. With V trimmed by 5 bases and J by 2 bases, 4 bases remained unmatched. For the CDR3, the DNA is TGTGCCAGCAGCAAGACAGGGGGGACCTACGAGCAGTACTTC. This codes for CASSKTGGTYEQYF.

The chain is built from TRBV11-1 and TRBJ2-4, with D possibly matching TRBD2 (5 bases). The germline V and J ends were trimmed by 5 bases and 7 bases, with 12 bases remaining between them. This CDR3 comprises 13 residues. CDR1 is SGHAT, CDR2 FQDESV, per germline (reference sequence). The CDR3 loop is CASSLRWENIQYF. The CDR3 DNA reads TGTGCCAGCAGCCTAAGGTGGGAGAACATTCAGTACTTC.

The chain employs TRBV25-1 and TRBJ1-1, with TRBD1 matching over 9 bases. This CDR3 is built from 15 residues. CDR1 is MGHDK and CDR2 is SYGVNS in the germline V gene. Trimming removed 4 bases from V and 2 bases from J; junction bases left unmatched: 5. This chain's CDR3 is CASSAPDRGNTEAFF. The DNA of the CDR3 is TGTGCCAGCAGTGCACCGGACAGGGGTAACACTGAAGCTTTCTTT.

J is TRBJ1-3 and V is TRBV7-9; unclear D gene. This CDR3 has 12 residues. Germline V gene data show CDR1 as SEHNR and CDR2 as FQNEAQ (reference sequence). With 1 base removed from V and 8 bases from J, the gap between germline ends came to 6 bases. The DNA for the CDR3 is TGTGCCAGCAGCTTAGATCGGGACACCATATATTTT. Translated, it gives CASSLDRDTIYF.

The V gene is TRBV7-8, the J gene TRBJ1-2, with 7 bases lining up with TRBD1. The V segment lost 1 base and the J segment 7 bases; nucleotides outside the gene matches: 6. The CDR3 contains 14 residues. Germline values: CDR1 SGHVS, CDR2 FQNEAQ. In DNA form, the CDR3 reads TGTGCCAGCAGCTTAGGACAGGGCAACGGTGGCTACACCTTC. This sequence encodes CASSLGQGNGGYTF.

The chain links TRBV5-1 to TRBJ1-2, with TRBD1 matching 7 bases. The V gene's germline CDR1 is SGHRS and CDR2 YFSETQ. There are 15 residues in the CDR3. V was clipped by 4 bases and J by 4 bases; unmatched bases: 10. Written as DNA, the CDR3 is TGCGCCAGCAGCACCGGGACAGTCAACGGCTATGGCTACACCTTC. Encoded protein: CASSTGTVNGYGYTF.

The chain joins TRBV3-1 (or the pseudogene TRBV3-2) to TRBJ2-1; 10 positions match TRBD1. Germline V gives CDR1 LGHDT, CDR2 YNNKEL (reference sequence). J lost 9 bases, V lost 5 bases, and 13 bases had no gene match. This CDR3 is 16 amino acids long. CDR3 DNA sequence: TGTGCCAGCAGCGCAGGTCCCGGGACAGGGGTTGGTGAGCAGTTCTTC. Protein sequence: CASSAGPGTGVGEQFF.

The J gene is TRBJ2-3, the V gene TRBV11-2; D not certain. Germline V gene sequence: CDR1 SGHAT, CDR2 FQNNGV. V lost 5 bases and J 3 bases, leaving 6 bases between the germline ends. CDR3 size: 12 residues. CDR3 sequence reads: CASSLVTDTQYF. CDR3 DNA sequence: TGTGCCAGCAGCCTAGTAACAGATACGCAGTATTTT.

V gene TRBV20-1 combines with J gene TRBJ1-2; no definite D call. The germline CDR1 and CDR2 sequences are DFQATT and SNEGSKA (reference sequence). This CDR3 has 9 amino acids. CDR3 region: CMTGRAHTF. In nucleotides, the CDR3 is TGCATGACCGGCCGAGCCCACACCTTC.

The chain is built from TRBV19 and TRBJ1-1, with D maybe TRBD1 (5 bases). The CDR3 is made up of 14 amino acids. Germline assignment: CDR1 LNHDA and CDR2 SQIVND (reference sequence). Trimming pared 2 bases from V and 2 bases from J, leaving 9 bases between. CDR3 loop: CASSINRGNTEAFF. The CDR3, as DNA: TGTGCCAGTAGTATAAATAGGGGAAACACTGAAGCTTTCTTT.

The chain links TRBV7-9 to TRBJ2-1, with D perhaps TRBD1 or TRBD2 (6 bases each). V was trimmed by 1 base and J by 9 bases, leaving 10 bases between them. The CDR3 runs 13 residues. Germline V gene data show CDR1 as SEHNR and CDR2 as FQNEAQ (reference sequence). As DNA, the CDR3 is TGTGCCAGCAGCTTAGGGGGGGCCGTTGAGCAGTTCTTC. It translates to CASSLGGAVEQFF.

V and J are TRBV25-1 and TRBJ1-1; a possible D gene is TRBD1 (6 bases). V lost 4 bases and J lost 9, with 12 bases in between. The germline CDR1 and CDR2 sequences are MGHDK and SYGVNS. The CDR3 spans 12 residues. In DNA form, the CDR3 reads TGTGCCAGCAGTGGGACAGTTTTTAAAGCTTTCTTT. It yields the protein CASSGTVFKAFF.

The chain carries TRBV13 and TRBJ2-2; D is unclear. CDR3 length: 16 residues. Trimming took 0 bases from V and 0 from J, leaving 8 bases between them. Looked up from germline, CDR1 is PRHDT and CDR2 is FYEKMQ (reference sequence). DNA for the CDR3: TGTGCCAGCAGCTTAGGCCGGAGTTCGAACACCGGGGAGCTGTTTTTT. Its translation: CASSLGRSSNTGELFF.

CDR3 nucleotide sequence: TGTGCCAGCACTCGGGCGGGACGGATGAACACTGAAGCTTTCTTT. This translates into CASTRAGRMNTEAFF. The V gene is TRBV6-5, the J gene TRBJ1-1; D possibly corresponds to TRBD1 (5 bases). V was shortened by 7 bases and J by 0 bases, with 15 bases between the two germline ends. Looked up from germline, CDR1 is MNHEY and CDR2 is SVGAGI. The CDR3 totals 15 residues.

The chain joins TRBV3-1 (or the pseudogene TRBV3-2) to TRBJ2-1; a weak D match, TRBD2 (5 bases). CDR1 is LGHDT and CDR2 is YNNKEL in the germline V gene (reference sequence). V was pared by 1 base and J by 3 bases, with 7 bases between. This CDR3 spans 14 amino acids. The CDR3 DNA is TGTGCCAGCAGCCAAGTGGCGGGCTACAATGAGCAGTTCTTC. It is translated as CASSQVAGYNEQFF.